This T cell receptor (beta chain) was documented in a study of preoperative IRX-2 immunotherapy in early breast cancer. This CDR3 is built from 14 residues. V lost 0 bases, J lost 4 bases, and 0 bases stayed unmatched. Germline CDR1 reads GTSNPN; CDR2 reads SVGIG (reference sequence). Treatment: preoperative locoregional IRX-2 cytokine immunotherapy. This phase Ib study tested locoregional IRX-2 cytokine immunotherapy given before surgery. Generated by immunoSEQ multiplex PCR, the TCRdb table keeps only in-frame clones and is missing some. Of some 42,000 clones in the sample, roughly four fifths were seen once.

The TCR comes from a human donor with breast cancer. Sequenced here: lymph node tissue, sampled after IRX-2 immunotherapy. The chain combines TRBV30 with TRBJ2-1; 10 bases agree with TRBD2. CDR3 residues: CAWSVLAGYNEQFF. As DNA, the CDR3 is TGTGCCTGGAGTGTACTAGCGGGGTACAATGAGCAGTTCTTC. Full variable domain (outside the CDR3, taken from reference TRBV30 and TRBJ2-1): SQTIHQWPATLVQPVGSPLSLECTVEGTSNPNLYWYRQAAGRGLQLLFYSVGIGQISSEVPQNLSASRPQDRQFILSSKKLLLSDSGFYLCAWSVLAGYNEQFFGPGTRLTVL.